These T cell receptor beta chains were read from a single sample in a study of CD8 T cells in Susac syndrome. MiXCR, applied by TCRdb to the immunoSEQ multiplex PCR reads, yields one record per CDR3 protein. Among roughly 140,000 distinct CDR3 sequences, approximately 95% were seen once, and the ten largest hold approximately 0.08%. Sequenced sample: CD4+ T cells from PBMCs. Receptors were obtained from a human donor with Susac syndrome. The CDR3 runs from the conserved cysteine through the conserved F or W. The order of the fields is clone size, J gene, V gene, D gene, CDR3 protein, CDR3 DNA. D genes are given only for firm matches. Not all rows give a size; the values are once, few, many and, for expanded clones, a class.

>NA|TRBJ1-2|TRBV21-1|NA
CASSVHLYGYTF
TGTGCCAGCAGCGTACATCTCTATGGCTACACCTTC
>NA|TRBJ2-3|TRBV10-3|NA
CAISRRASDEDTQYF
TGTGCCATCAGTCGGCGGGCGAGTGATGAAGATACGCAGTATTTT
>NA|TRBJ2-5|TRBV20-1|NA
CSARTPGQETQYF
TGCAGTGCTAGGACGCCGGGTCAGGAGACCCAGTACTTC
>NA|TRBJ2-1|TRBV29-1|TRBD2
CSVGGLAISYNEQFF
TGCAGCGTTGGTGGACTAGCGATCTCCTACAATGAGCAGTTCTTC
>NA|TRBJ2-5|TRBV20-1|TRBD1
CSARPTGEETQYF
TGCAGTGCTAGACCGACAGGGGAAGAGACCCAGTACTTC
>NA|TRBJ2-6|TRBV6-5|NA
CASSYSFSGANVLTF
TGTGCCAGCAGTTACTCGTTCTCTGGGGCCAACGTCCTGACTTTC
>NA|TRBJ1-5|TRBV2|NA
CASSVGERAPQHF
TGTGCCAGCAGTGTGGGGGAGCGAGCGCCCCAGCATTTT
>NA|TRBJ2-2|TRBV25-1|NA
CATTGTKNTGELFF
TGTGCCACCACTGGGACAAAGAACACCGGGGAGCTGTTTTTT
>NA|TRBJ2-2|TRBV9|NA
CASSVTADFGELFF
TGTGCCAGCAGCGTGACAGCGGATTTCGGGGAGCTGTTTTTT
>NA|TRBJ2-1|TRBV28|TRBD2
CASSFRGRARFF
TGTGCCAGCAGTTTTCGTGGGAGGGCTCGGTTCTTC
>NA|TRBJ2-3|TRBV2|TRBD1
CASRIQGPGTDTQYF
TGTGCCAGCAGGATACAGGGGCCGGGGACAGATACGCAGTATTTT
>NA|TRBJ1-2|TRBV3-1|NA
CASSPGRFLGYTF
TGTGCCAGCAGCCCAGGACGGTTCCTTGGCTACACCTTC
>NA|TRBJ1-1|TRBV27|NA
CASSLRQLGRNTEAFF
TGTGCCAGCAGTTTGCGACAGCTGGGGCGGAACACTGAAGCTTTCTTT
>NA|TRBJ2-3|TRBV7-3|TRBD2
CASTQTGTSGDKDTQYF
TGTGCCAGCACCCAAACAGGGACTAGCGGTGATAAAGATACGCAGTATTTT
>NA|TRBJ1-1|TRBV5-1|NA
CASRAGTTEAFF
TGCGCCAGCAGGGCAGGGACCACTGAAGCTTTCTTT
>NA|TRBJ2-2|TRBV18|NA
CASSPEGSNTGELFF
TGTGCCAGCTCACCTGAAGGTTCGAACACCGGGGAGCTGTTTTTT
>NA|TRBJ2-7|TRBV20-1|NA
CSASSTFYEQYF
TGCAGTGCTTCCTCGACCTTCTACGAGCAGTACTTC
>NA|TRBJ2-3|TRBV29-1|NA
CSVAGGVADTQYF
TGCAGCGTTGCGGGCGGGGTGGCAGATACGCAGTATTTT
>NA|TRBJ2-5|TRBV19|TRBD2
CASSLVVAGGGETQYF
TGTGCCAGTAGTTTGGTCGTAGCGGGAGGCGGAGAGACCCAGTACTTC
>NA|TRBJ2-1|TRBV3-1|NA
CASSLQGGLADEQFF
TGTGCCAGCAGCCTACAGGGGGGACTAGCCGATGAGCAGTTCTTC
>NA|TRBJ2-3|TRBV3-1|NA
CASSLGTHSTDTQYF
TGTGCCAGCAGCCTTGGGACACATAGCACAGATACGCAGTATTTT
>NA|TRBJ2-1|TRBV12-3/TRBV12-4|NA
CASTAAGRGNEQFF
TGTGCCAGCACTGCGGCAGGGCGGGGCAATGAGCAGTTCTTC
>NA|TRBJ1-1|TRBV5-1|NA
CASSPGLPGTEAFF
TGCGCCAGCAGCCCGGGACTCCCGGGGACTGAAGCTTTCTTT
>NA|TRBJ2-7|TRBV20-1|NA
CSASPSALSYEQYF
TGCAGTGCTAGTCCTAGCGCCCTCTCCTACGAGCAGTACTTC
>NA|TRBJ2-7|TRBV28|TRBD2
CASSPAGTTYEQYF
TGTGCCAGCAGTCCGGCCGGGACTACCTACGAGCAGTACTTC
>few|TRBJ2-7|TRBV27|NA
CASSRGGEQYF
TGTGCCAGCAGTCGAGGGGGCGAGCAGTACTTC
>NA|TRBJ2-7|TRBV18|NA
CASSPLNRNYEQYF
TGTGCCAGCTCACCCCTAAATCGTAACTACGAGCAGTACTTC